These 29 T cell receptor beta chains were all obtained from the same sample, sequenced in a study of identifying expanded T cells in peripheral blood. Profiled with immunoSEQ multiplex PCR; TCRdb holds only in-frame clones, not every one. The sample has roughly 75,000 clones, about 90% seen once; the top ten hold 2.5% to 3.5%. Sequencing was carried out using blood. The origin of the receptors is a person between 18 and 69 years old in good health.

A note on this clone: An end of the junction does not agree with germline; a read error may underlie this. The gene calls are TRBV6-4 and TRBJ2-5, with 9 bases fitting TRBD1. The CDR3 contains 16 residues. CDR1 and CDR2 from the germline V gene are MRHNA and SNTAGT. The CDR3 sequence is CVSSIHRGLPPGTQYF. The CDR3, as DNA: TGTGTCAGCAGTATTCACAGGGGGCTCCCGCCCGGGACCCAGTACTTC.

V is TRBV5-1 and J is TRBJ2-2; maybe TRBD1 (6 bases). Germline CDR1 reads SGHRS; CDR2 reads YFSETQ. The CDR3 has 13 amino acids. V lost 4 bases and J lost 6, with 10 bases in between. In DNA form, the CDR3 reads TGCGCCAGCAGCGACCAGGGGCCCGGGGAGCTGTTTTTT. It specifies CASSDQGPGELFF.

The chain couples TRBV5-1 to TRBJ2-7; D possibly uses TRBD1 or TRBD2 (5 bases each). There are 16 residues in the CDR3. Germline V lookup: CDR1 SGHRS, CDR2 YFSETQ. With 0 bases removed from V and 3 bases from J, the gap between germline ends came to 16 bases. The CDR3 loop is CASSLGSAQGVYEQYF. The CDR3 coding sequence is TGCGCCAGCAGCTTGGGTTCGGCGCAGGGAGTCTACGAGCAGTACTTC.

The V and J genes are TRBV28 and TRBJ2-1; D perhaps matches TRBD1 (6 bases). V lost 5 bases and J lost 6, with 20 bases in between. The V gene's germline CDR1 is MDHEN and CDR2 SYDVKM. The CDR3 is made up of 16 amino acids. This CDR3 is CASSPGATPIGNEQFF. CDR3 bases: TGTGCCAGCAGTCCAGGGGCCACACCAATAGGCAATGAGCAGTTCTTC.

This clone has a single count. The rearrangement joins TRBV5-1 to TRBJ1-3; D may be TRBD1 (5 bases). The CDR3 covers 16 residues. Trimming took off 0 bases at V and 0 bases at J, with 10 bases between the two ends. From germline, CDR1 is SGHRS and CDR2 YFSETQ. The CDR3 region is CASSLGPDNSGNTIYF. The CDR3 nucleotides are TGCGCCAGCAGCTTGGGCCCGGACAACTCTGGAAACACCATATATTTT.

Comment on this clone: A read error may account for a junction end that differs from germline. The chain has TRBV28 and TRBJ2-7; the D gene is possibly TRBD2 (5 bases). CDR3 size: 14 residues. CDR1 and CDR2 from the germline V gene are MDHEN and SYDVKM. CDR3 nucleotides: TGTGCCAGCAGTTCGAGGGATTATATCGCCGCGTCGGACTTC. Its translation: CASSSRDYIAASDF.

The chain carries TRBV6-5 and TRBJ2-5; D is uncertain. Germline CDR1 reads MNHEY; CDR2 reads SVGAGI. The CDR3 has 13 amino acids. Trimming took off 7 bases at V and 5 bases at J, with 14 bases between the two ends. CDR3 sequence (DNA): TGTGCCAGCACCTTAAGCGACGGGGAGACCCAGTACTTC. This gives the protein CASTLSDGETQYF.

This clone was counted once. The genes are TRBV7-2 and TRBJ1-3; the D is unclear. CDR1 is SGHTA and CDR2 is FQGNSA in the germline V gene. The CDR3 contains 14 residues. V lost 3 bases to trimming and J lost 1 base, with 7 bases between them. The CDR3, as DNA: TGTGCCAGCAGCTTTGGGCAATCTGGAAACACCATATATTTT. Translating gives CASSFGQSGNTIYF. Supplemented by reference TRBV7-2 and TRBJ1-3, the full variable domain reads GAGVSQSPSNKVTEKGKDVELRCDPISGHTALYWYRQSLGQGLEFLIYFQGNSAPDKSGLPSDRFSAERTGGSVSTLTIQRTQQEDSAVYLCASSFGQSGNTIYFGEGSWLTVV.

J is TRBJ1-1 and V is TRBV5-1; D possibly corresponds to TRBD1 (5 bases). Looked up from germline, CDR1 is SGHRS and CDR2 is YFSETQ. The CDR3 runs 14 residues. The V gene lost 4 bases and the J gene lost 1 base, with 11 bases spanning the gap. Here the CDR3 DNA reads TGCGCCAGCAGCGCGGACACAAGGAACACTGAAGCTTTCTTT. It yields the protein CASSADTRNTEAFF. The variable domain in full, with the rest retrieved from reference TRBV5-1 and TRBJ1-1, is KAGVTQTPRYLIKTRGQQVTLSCSPISGHRSVSWYQQTPGQGLQFLFEYFSETQRNKGNFPGRFSGRQFSNSRSEMNVSTLELGDSALYLCASSADTRNTEAFFGQGTRLTVV.

The chain combines TRBV9 with TRBJ2-1; 14 nucleotides line up with TRBD2. Germline CDR1 reads SGDLS; CDR2 reads YYNGEE. The V and J ends lost 5 bases and 6 bases, in that order; junction bases with no gene match: 10. The CDR3 has 17 amino acids. This CDR3 reads CASSVSGTSGGFNEQFF. The CDR3 DNA reads TGTGCCAGCAGTGTTTCCGGGACTAGCGGGGGCTTCAATGAGCAGTTCTTC.

This clone appeared once. The genes are TRBV29-1 and TRBJ2-3; D perhaps matches TRBD2 (5 bases). V shed 4 bases and J shed 1 base, with 9 bases lying between them. Germline CDR1 reads SQVTM; CDR2 reads ANQGSEA. The CDR3 is 13 residues long. CDR3 in amino acids: CSVVVGGTDTQYF. The CDR3 nucleotides are TGCAGCGTTGTGGTCGGGGGCACAGATACGCAGTATTTT.

The gene calls are TRBV28 and TRBJ2-7; 8 bases are shared with TRBD1. The CDR3 is made up of 14 amino acids. J was trimmed by 2 bases and V by 2 bases; bases with no gene match: 2. Germline values: CDR1 MDHEN, CDR2 SYDVKM. CDR3 in DNA: TGTGCCAGCAGTTTACGGGACAGGCCCTACGAGCAGTACTTC. Amino acids: CASSLRDRPYEQYF.

The chain joins TRBV19 to TRBJ2-1; 13 positions agree with TRBD2. Germline V gives CDR1 LNHDA, CDR2 SQIVND (reference sequence). The CDR3 covers 15 residues. V lost 5 bases to trimming and J lost 6 bases; unmatched junction nucleotides: 4. The CDR3 coding sequence is TGTGCCAGTAGTGCTCGGACTAGCGGGAGCAATGAGCAGTTCTTC. Its translation is CASSARTSGSNEQFF.

This clone was observed once. CDR3 DNA sequence: TGTGCCAGTAGTATGATCGGGCGGGTCTCCTACAATGAGCAGTTCTTC. It specifies CASSMIGRVSYNEQFF. The rearrangement links TRBV19 to TRBJ2-1, with a weak D call TRBD2 (5 bases). Germline V gene data show CDR1 as LNHDA and CDR2 as SQIVND (reference sequence). The V gene lost 3 bases and the J gene lost 0 bases, with 12 bases spanning the gap. This CDR3 is built from 16 residues.

The CDR3 DNA reads as TGTGCCAGCAGCATACCCTCGAAAGAAGAGACCCAGTACTTC. Amino acids: CASSIPSKEETQYF. V gene TRBV5-4 combines with J gene TRBJ2-5; no clear D. This CDR3 spans 14 amino acids. Germline V gives CDR1 SGHNT, CDR2 YYREEE (reference sequence). The V end lost 4 bases, the J end lost 3 bases, and 13 bases lay between the germline ends.

The J gene is TRBJ2-7, the V gene TRBV18, with D possibly matching TRBD1 (6 bases). Trimming cost V 3 bases and J 8 bases, with 20 bases left between them. The CDR3 spans 15 residues. Germline-derived CDR1 and CDR2 are KGHSH and LQKENI. The CDR3 bases are TGTGCCAGCTCACCGAGACGACAGGATACTACGAAGCAGTACTTC. Protein sequence: CASSPRRQDTTKQYF.

This clone appeared a single time. The rearrangement uses TRBV9 and TRBJ2-1, with D unclear. CDR1 and CDR2 (germline): SGDLS, YYNGEE. The CDR3 totals 14 residues. The V end lost 3 bases, the J end lost 0 bases, and 7 bases lay between the germline ends. The CDR3 DNA follows: TGTGCCAGCAGCGACAGTAGCTCCTACAATGAGCAGTTCTTC. It yields the protein CASSDSSSYNEQFF.

The chain is built from TRBV18 and TRBJ1-1, with D maybe TRBD1 (6 bases). This CDR3 comprises 13 residues. V lost 3 bases and J lost 8, with 13 bases in between. Per germline, CDR1 KGHSH and CDR2 LQKENI. In DNA form, the CDR3 reads TGTGCCAGCTCACCCTGGACAGCAACCGAAGCTTTCTTT. It is translated as CASSPWTATEAFF. Full variable domain (rest looked up from reference TRBV18 and TRBJ1-1): NAGVMQNPRHLVRRRGQEARLRCSPMKGHSHVYWYRQLPEEGLKFMVYLQKENIIDESGMPKERFSAEFPKEGPSILRIQQVVRGDSAAYFCASSPWTATEAFFGQGTRLTVV.

V gene TRBV9 combines with J gene TRBJ2-7, with D possibly matching TRBD1 (6 bases). This CDR3 has 14 residues. The V and J ends lost 0 bases and 6 bases respectively, with 13 bases between them. Germline CDR1 and CDR2: SGDLS and YYNGEE. CDR3 nucleotides: TGTGCCAGCAGCGTAGGGTCGACAGGCGCCGAGCAGTACTTC. Protein product: CASSVGSTGAEQYF.

The chain joins TRBV4-1 to TRBJ2-1, with D possibly being TRBD2 (6 bases). The CDR3 runs 15 residues. The germline V gene has CDR1 MGHRA and CDR2 YSYEKL. V lost 4 bases and J 0 bases, leaving 10 bases between the germline ends. CDR3 DNA: TGCGCCAGCAGCCCCTTCGGGAGCTCCTACAATGAGCAGTTCTTC. The encoded protein is CASSPFGSSYNEQFF.

The V call is TRBV10-3, the J call TRBJ2-3, with 8 nucleotides matching TRBD2. V lost 6 bases, J lost 2 bases, and 13 bases stayed unmatched. CDR1 and CDR2 from the germline V gene are ENHRY and SYGVKD. The CDR3 runs to 17 residues. The CDR3 coding sequence is TGTGCCATCAGGAATGGCGGGGGGCGGGCCCTCACAGATACGCAGTATTTT. This sequence encodes CAIRNGGGRALTDTQYF.

The gene calls are TRBV7-9 and TRBJ2-1; 9 bases fit TRBD1. V shed 4 bases, J shed 7 bases, and the junction held 8 bases outside the gene matches. The CDR3 runs to 15 residues. Germline lookup yields CDR1 SEHNR and CDR2 FQNEAQ (reference sequence). CDR3 in DNA: TGTGCCAGCAGCTACAGACAGGGGGGAAGGAATGAGCAGTTCTTC. This sequence encodes CASSYRQGGRNEQFF.

The gene calls are TRBV7-2 and TRBJ1-3, with TRBD1 identical over 10 bases. Germline trimming cut 5 bases from V and 0 bases from J; bases unmatched to any gene: 4. The CDR3 has 16 amino acids. In germline, CDR1 is SGHTA, CDR2 FQGNSA. The DNA for the CDR3 is TGTGCCAGCAGCCCGGGACAGGGGTTCTCTGGAAACACCATATATTTT. This encodes CASSPGQGFSGNTIYF.

This chain connects TRBV5-6 to TRBJ1-2; maybe TRBD1 (5 bases). V lost 2 bases to trimming and J lost 6 bases, with 11 bases between them. The CDR3 has 13 amino acids. Germline lookup yields CDR1 SGHDT and CDR2 YYEEEE. CDR3 sequence: CASSLRGWDGYTF. The CDR3 DNA is TGTGCCAGCAGCTTAAGGGGCTGGGATGGCTACACCTTC.

J is TRBJ1-5 and V is TRBV19; possibly TRBD1 for D (5 bases). The CDR3 consists of 13 residues. In germline, CDR1 is LNHDA, CDR2 SQIVND (reference sequence). V lost 3 bases to trimming and J lost 5 bases, with 8 bases between them. The CDR3 DNA reads TGTGCCAGTAGTATTGGGGGTTATCAGCCCCAGCATTTT. Translation gives CASSIGGYQPQHF.

V and J are TRBV4-1 and TRBJ2-3, with D possibly being TRBD1 or TRBD2 (5 bases each). Germline assignment: CDR1 MGHRA and CDR2 YSYEKL. The CDR3 has 15 residues. Trimming took 4 bases from V and 4 from J, leaving 15 bases between them. The CDR3 reads CASSRGEGDPDTQYF. DNA of the CDR3: TGCGCCAGCAGCCGGGGTGAAGGGGACCCAGATACGCAGTATTTT.

The rearrangement uses TRBV15 and TRBJ2-2; D is unresolved. This CDR3 region has 15 residues. From germline, CDR1 is LNHNV and CDR2 YYDKDF (reference sequence). V lost 0 bases to trimming and J lost 6 bases, with 11 bases between them. CDR3 sequence: CATSRDSQTSGELFF. The CDR3 DNA follows: TGTGCCACCAGCAGAGATTCCCAAACGTCCGGGGAGCTGTTTTTT.

The V gene is TRBV19, the J gene TRBJ1-2; the match to TRBD1 covers 8 bases. The J segment lost 4 bases and the V segment lost 6 bases, leaving 10 bases of the junction unmatched. This CDR3 is 15 amino acids long. Germline V gives CDR1 LNHDA, CDR2 SQIVND (reference sequence). The CDR3 nucleotides read TGTGCCAGTAGGGCTCCGGGACAGGTCCTCTATGGCTACACCTTC. Translation gives CASRAPGQVLYGYTF.

The CDR3 reads CASSNEGQQPQHF. The DNA for the CDR3 is TGTGCCAGCAGTAACGAGGGTCAACAGCCCCAGCATTTT. The chain employs TRBV2 and TRBJ1-5; no firm D call. This CDR3 is 13 amino acids long. V lost 5 bases and J 7 bases, leaving 12 bases between the germline ends. CDR1 and CDR2 from the germline V gene are SNHLY and FYNNEI.